This entry features one T cell receptor beta chain sequence. Its target is unknown. Germline assignment: CDR1 SGHRS and CDR2 YFSETQ. V was pared by 1 base and J by 2 bases, with 24 bases between. The CDR3 covers 19 residues. This sample was taken from a study of T cells in Graves' hyperthyroidism and ophthalmopathy. Study information: Peripheral blood collection took place at initial diagnosis, before any treatment. General study results and limits: Most thyroid-expanded clonotypes above 0.001 were also found in blood. Model predictions of ophthalmopathy came a median 6.5 months before onset.

TCR beta CDR3 region amplification was performed from RNA transcripts. Primed by the HTBI set, a first-round RT-PCR was run on the TCR CDR3. TCRdb ran MiXCR on the multiplex PCR reads and lists one entry per CDR3 protein. The table has around 800,000 distinct CDR3 sequences, 38% seen once. Input material: blood. V usage is TRBV5-1 and J usage is TRBJ1-1, with D perhaps matching TRBD1 (6 bases). The clonotype comes from a man between 18 and 35 years old with Graves' hyperthyroidism. This CDR3 is CASSLLSPKTGSFNTEAFF. The CDR3 nucleotides are TGCGCCAGCAGCTTGTTGTCGCCCAAGACAGGATCCTTTAACACTGAAGCTTTCTTT. Full variable domain (outside the CDR3, taken from reference TRBV5-1 and TRBJ1-1): KAGVTQTPRYLIKTRGQQVTLSCSPISGHRSVSWYQQTPGQGLQFLFEYFSETQRNKGNFPGRFSGRQFSNSRSEMNVSTLELGDSALYLCASSLLSPKTGSFNTEAFFGQGTRLTVV.